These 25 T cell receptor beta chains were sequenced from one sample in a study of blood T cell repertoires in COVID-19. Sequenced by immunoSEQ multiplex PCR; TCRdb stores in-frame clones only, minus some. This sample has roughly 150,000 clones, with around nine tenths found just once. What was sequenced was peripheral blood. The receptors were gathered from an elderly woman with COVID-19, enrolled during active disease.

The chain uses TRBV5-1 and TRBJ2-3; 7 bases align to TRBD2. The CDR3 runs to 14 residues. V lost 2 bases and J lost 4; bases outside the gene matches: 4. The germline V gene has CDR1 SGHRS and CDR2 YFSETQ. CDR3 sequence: CASSLPGGPDTQYF. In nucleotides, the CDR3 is TGCGCCAGCAGCTTACCGGGAGGCCCAGATACGCAGTATTTT.

CDR3 in DNA: TGTGCCAGCTCACCCCGGGGGGGGCGCGTTCAGCCCCAGCATTTT. Translation gives CASSPRGGRVQPQHF. This rearrangement joins TRBV18 to TRBJ1-5; D may be TRBD1 (6 bases). Germline V gives CDR1 KGHSH, CDR2 LQKENI. Trimming removed 3 bases from V and 6 bases from J, with 15 bases in between. The CDR3 is 15 residues long. Full variable domain (remainder filled in from reference TRBV18 and TRBJ1-5): NAGVMQNPRHLVRRRGQEARLRCSPMKGHSHVYWYRQLPEEGLKFMVYLQKENIIDESGMPKERFSAEFPKEGPSILRIQQVVRGDSAAYFCASSPRGGRVQPQHFGDGTRLSIL.

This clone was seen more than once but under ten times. This CDR3 reads CASSVGGHPTDTQYF. CDR3 DNA: TGTGCCAGCAGCGTAGGGGGGCACCCCACAGATACGCAGTATTTT. The rearrangement uses TRBV9 and TRBJ2-3; possible D gene TRBD1, 6 bases. In germline, CDR1 is SGDLS, CDR2 YYNGEE. This CDR3 spans 15 amino acids. The V end was cut by 0 bases, the J end by 2 bases, with 10 bases between.

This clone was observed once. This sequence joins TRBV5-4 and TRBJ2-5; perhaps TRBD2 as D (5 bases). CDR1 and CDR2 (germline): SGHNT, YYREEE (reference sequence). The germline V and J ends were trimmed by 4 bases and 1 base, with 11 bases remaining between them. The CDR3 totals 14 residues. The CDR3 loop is CASSRAGSQETQYF. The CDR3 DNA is TGTGCCAGCAGCAGGGCGGGCAGCCAAGAGACCCAGTACTTC.

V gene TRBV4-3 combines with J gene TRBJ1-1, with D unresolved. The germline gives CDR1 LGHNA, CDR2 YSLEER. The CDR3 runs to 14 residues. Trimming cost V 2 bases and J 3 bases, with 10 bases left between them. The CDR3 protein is CASSQQQLDTEAFF. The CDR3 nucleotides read TGCGCCAGCAGCCAACAACAGTTGGACACTGAAGCTTTCTTT.

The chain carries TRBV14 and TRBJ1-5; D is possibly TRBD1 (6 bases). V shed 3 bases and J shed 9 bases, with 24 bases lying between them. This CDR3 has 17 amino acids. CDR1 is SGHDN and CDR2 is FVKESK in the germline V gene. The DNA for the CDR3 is TGTGCCAGCAGCCATATCTTTATCGTGGGGGCTTATGGGCCCCAGCATTTT. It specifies CASSHIFIVGAYGPQHF. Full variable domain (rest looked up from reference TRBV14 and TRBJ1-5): EAGVTQFPSHSVIEKGQTVTLRCDPISGHDNLYWYRRVMGKEIKFLLHFVKESKQDESGMPNNRFLAERTGGTYSTLKVQPAELEDSGVYFCASSHIFIVGAYGPQHFGDGTRLSIL.

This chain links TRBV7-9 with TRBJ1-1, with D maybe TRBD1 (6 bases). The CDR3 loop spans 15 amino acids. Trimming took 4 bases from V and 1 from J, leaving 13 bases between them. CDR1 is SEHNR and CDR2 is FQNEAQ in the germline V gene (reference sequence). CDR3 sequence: CASSSIRGQNTEAFF. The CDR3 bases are TGTGCCAGCAGCTCAATCAGGGGACAGAACACTGAAGCTTTCTTT.

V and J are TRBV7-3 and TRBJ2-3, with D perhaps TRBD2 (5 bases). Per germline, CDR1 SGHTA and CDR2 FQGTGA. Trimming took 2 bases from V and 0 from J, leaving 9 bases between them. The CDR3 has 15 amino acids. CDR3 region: CASSLLGGSTDTQYF. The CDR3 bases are TGTGCCAGCAGCTTACTCGGCGGGAGCACAGATACGCAGTATTTT.

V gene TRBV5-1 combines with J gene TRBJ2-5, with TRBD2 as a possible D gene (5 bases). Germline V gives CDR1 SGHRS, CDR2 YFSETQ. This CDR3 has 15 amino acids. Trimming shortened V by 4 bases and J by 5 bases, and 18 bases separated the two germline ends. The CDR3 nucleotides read TGCGCCAGCAGCCTGACTGGAGGCCCTCAGGAGACCCAGTACTTC. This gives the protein CASSLTGGPQETQYF.

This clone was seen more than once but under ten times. CDR3 region: CASSLEQGSSPLHF. As DNA, the CDR3 is TGTGCCAGCAGCTTGGAACAGGGGAGTTCACCCCTCCACTTT. This chain connects TRBV5-8 to TRBJ1-6, with 7 bases lining up with TRBD1. This CDR3 comprises 14 residues. The ends lost 0 bases at V and 9 bases at J; junction bases unmatched: 3. CDR1 and CDR2 from the germline V gene are SGHTS and YDEGEE.

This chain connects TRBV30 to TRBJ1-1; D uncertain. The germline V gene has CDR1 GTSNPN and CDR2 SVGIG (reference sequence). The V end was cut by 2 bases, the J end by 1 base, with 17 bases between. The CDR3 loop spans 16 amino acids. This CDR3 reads CAWSLTLRLSNTEAFF. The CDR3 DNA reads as TGTGCCTGGAGTTTGACTTTACGACTGTCGAACACTGAAGCTTTCTTT.

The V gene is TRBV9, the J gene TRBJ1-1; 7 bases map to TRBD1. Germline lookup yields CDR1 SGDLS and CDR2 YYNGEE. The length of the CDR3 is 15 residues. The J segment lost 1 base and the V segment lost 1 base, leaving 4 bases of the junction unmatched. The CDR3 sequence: CASSVFGTENTEAFF. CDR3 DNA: TGTGCCAGCAGCGTATTCGGGACAGAGAACACTGAAGCTTTCTTT.

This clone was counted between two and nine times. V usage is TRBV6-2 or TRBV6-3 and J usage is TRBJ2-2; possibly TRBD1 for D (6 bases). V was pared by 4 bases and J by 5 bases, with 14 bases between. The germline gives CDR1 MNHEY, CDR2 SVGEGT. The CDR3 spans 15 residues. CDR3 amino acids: CASSSGAVWTGELFF. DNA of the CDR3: TGTGCCAGCAGTTCAGGGGCGGTATGGACCGGGGAGCTGTTTTTT.

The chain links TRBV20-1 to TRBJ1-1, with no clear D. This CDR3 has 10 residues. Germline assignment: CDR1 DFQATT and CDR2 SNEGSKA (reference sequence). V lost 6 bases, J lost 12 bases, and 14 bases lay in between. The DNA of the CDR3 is TGCAGTGCCAGCTACCGGGAAACTTTCTTT. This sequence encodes CSASYRETFF.

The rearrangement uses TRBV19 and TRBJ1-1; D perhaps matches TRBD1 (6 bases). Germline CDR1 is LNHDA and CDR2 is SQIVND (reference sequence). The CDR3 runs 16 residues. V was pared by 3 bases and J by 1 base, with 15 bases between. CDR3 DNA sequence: TGTGCCAGTAGTATCCCTTATGCGGGGGCGAACACTGAAGCTTTCTTT. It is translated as CASSIPYAGANTEAFF.

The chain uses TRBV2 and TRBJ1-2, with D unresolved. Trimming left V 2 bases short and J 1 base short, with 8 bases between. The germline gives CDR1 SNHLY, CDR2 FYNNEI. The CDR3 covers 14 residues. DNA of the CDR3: TGTGCCAGCAGTGAACACACAGTTAACTATGGCTACACCTTC. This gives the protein CASSEHTVNYGYTF. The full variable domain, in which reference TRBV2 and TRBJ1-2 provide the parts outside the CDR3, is EPEVTQTPSHQVTQMGQEVILRCVPISNHLYFYWYRQILGQKVEFLVSFYNNEISEKSEIFDDQFSVERPDGSNFTLKIRSTKLEDSAMYFCASSEHTVNYGYTFGSGTRLTVV.

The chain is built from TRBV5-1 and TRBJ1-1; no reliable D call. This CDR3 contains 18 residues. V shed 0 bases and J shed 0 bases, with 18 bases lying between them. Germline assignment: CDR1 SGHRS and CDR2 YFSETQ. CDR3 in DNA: TGCGCCAGCAGCTTGGTGGTTGGTGGGAGACGAATGAACACTGAAGCTTTCTTT. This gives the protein CASSLVVGGRRMNTEAFF.

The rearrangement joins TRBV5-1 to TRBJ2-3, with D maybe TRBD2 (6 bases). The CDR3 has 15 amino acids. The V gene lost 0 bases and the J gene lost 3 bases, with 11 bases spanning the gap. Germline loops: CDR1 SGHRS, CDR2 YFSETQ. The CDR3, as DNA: TGCGCCAGCAGCTTGGGTTTTGGAGGGACAGATACGCAGTATTTT. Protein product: CASSLGFGGTDTQYF.

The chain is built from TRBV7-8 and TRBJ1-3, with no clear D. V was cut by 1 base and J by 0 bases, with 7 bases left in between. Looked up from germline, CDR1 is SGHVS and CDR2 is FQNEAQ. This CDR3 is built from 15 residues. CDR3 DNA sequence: TGTGCCAGCAGCTTAGAGACTATCTCTGGAAACACCATATATTTT. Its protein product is CASSLETISGNTIYF.

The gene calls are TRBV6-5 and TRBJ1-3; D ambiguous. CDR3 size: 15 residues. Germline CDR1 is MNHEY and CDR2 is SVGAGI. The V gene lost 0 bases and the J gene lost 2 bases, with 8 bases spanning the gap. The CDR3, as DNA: TGTGCCAGCAGTTACTCGCCGCAGACTGGAAACACCATATATTTT. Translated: CASSYSPQTGNTIYF.

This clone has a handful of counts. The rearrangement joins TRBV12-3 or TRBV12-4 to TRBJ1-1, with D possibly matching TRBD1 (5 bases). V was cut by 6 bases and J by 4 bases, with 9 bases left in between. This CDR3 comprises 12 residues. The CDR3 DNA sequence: TGTGCCAGCAGAACAAGGGGCACTGAAGCTTTCTTT. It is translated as CASRTRGTEAFF.

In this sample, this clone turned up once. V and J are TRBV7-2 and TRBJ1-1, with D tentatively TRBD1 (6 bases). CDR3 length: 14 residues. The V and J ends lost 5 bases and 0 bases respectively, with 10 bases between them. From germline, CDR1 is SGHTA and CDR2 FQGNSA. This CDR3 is CASSPSGVNTEAFF. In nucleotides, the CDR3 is TGTGCCAGCAGCCCCTCAGGGGTGAACACTGAAGCTTTCTTT. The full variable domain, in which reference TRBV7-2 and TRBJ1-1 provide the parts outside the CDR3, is GAGVSQSPSNKVTEKGKDVELRCDPISGHTALYWYRQSLGQGLEFLIYFQGNSAPDKSGLPSDRFSAERTGGSVSTLTIQRTQQEDSAVYLCASSPSGVNTEAFFGQGTRLTVV.

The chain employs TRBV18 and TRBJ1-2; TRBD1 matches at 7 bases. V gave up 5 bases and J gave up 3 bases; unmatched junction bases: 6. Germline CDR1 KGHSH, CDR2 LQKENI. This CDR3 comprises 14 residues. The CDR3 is CASSSRQGDYGYTF. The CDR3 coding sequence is TGTGCCAGCTCATCACGCCAGGGGGACTATGGCTACACCTTC.

The CDR3 bases are TGCGCCAGCAGCTTGGGACTAGCGGGAGTGGCAGATACGCAGTATTTT. This sequence encodes CASSLGLAGVADTQYF. This rearrangement joins TRBV5-1 to TRBJ2-3; 12 bases align to TRBD2. Trimming removed 0 bases from V and 4 bases from J; junction bases left unmatched: 3. The CDR3 has 16 residues. Germline CDR1 SGHRS, CDR2 YFSETQ.

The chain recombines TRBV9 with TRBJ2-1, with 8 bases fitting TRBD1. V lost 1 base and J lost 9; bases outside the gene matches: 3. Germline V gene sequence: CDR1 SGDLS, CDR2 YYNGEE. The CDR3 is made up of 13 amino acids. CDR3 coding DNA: TGTGCCAGCAGCGTAAACACAGGGGGTGAGCAGTTCTTC. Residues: CASSVNTGGEQFF.